This T cell receptor (beta chain) was found in a study of shared clonotypes between healthy human individuals. Profiled with immunoSEQ multiplex PCR; TCRdb holds only in-frame clones, not every one. The sample shows over a million clones, approximately 98% of them seen only once. Trimming took off 4 bases at V and 5 bases at J, with 9 bases between the two ends. CDR3 size: 13 residues. The germline V gene has CDR1 MNHEY and CDR2 SVGAGI. What was sequenced was naive CD4+ T cells sorted from blood. Sample subset: CD45RA+ positively selected. The rearrangement joins TRBV6-5 to TRBJ1-5, with D perhaps TRBD1 (5 bases). The source of this sequence is a young man in good health. The CDR3 bases are TGTGCCAGCAGTTCCTCGGGGGATCAGCCCCAGCATTTT. This codes for CASSSSGDQPQHF.